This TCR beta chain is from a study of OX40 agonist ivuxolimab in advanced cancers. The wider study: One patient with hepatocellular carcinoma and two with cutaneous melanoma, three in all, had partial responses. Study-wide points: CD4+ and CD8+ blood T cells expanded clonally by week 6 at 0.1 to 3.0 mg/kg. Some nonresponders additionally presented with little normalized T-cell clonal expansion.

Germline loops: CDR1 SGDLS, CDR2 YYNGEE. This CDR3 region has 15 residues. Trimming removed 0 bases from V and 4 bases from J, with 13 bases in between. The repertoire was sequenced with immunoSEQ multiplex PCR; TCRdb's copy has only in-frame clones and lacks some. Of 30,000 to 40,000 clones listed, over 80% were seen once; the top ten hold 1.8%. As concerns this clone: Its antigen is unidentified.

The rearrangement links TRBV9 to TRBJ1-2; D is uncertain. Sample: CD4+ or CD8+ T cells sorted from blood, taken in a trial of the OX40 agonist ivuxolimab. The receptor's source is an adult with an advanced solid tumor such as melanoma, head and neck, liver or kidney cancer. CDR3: CASSVGGRETYGYTF. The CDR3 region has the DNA TGTGCCAGCAGCGTAGGGGGTCGGGAGACCTATGGCTACACCTTC.